A single sample gave rise to the 31 T cell receptor beta chains below, sequenced in a study of CD8 T cells in ankylosing spondylitis. Findings and caveats of the study: Eight highly homologous variants formed a TCR beta motif that appeared characteristic of ankylosing spondylitis blood.

These TCRs are of unknown antigen specificity. TCRdb re-called the 5' RACE reads through MiXCR, storing one row per CDR3 protein. The table has just under 550,000 distinct CDR3 sequences, more than 9.5% seen once; the top ten hold approximately 6.3%. Sequencing was performed on blood, either unsorted or a sorted T cell fraction (not recorded which). These receptors all come from a male donor with ankylosing spondylitis.

The table lists this clonotype with a few counts. This chain uses TRBV20-1 with TRBJ1-2, with no clear D. The germline V gene has CDR1 DFQATT and CDR2 SNEGSKA (reference sequence). The CDR3 loop spans 14 amino acids. V was pared by 1 base and J by 4 bases, with 13 bases between. DNA for the CDR3: TGCAGTGCTAGAGGGGAGCGGGTTTCCTATGGCTACACCTTC. This gives the protein CSARGERVSYGYTF.

This clonotype was detected only a few times. As DNA, the CDR3 is TGTGCCAGCCTTAGGGTGAATTCACCCCTCCACTTT. Translation: CASLRVNSPLHF. This chain connects TRBV2 to TRBJ1-6, with D unresolved. The CDR3 covers 12 residues. Germline V gene sequence: CDR1 SNHLY, CDR2 FYNNEI. V was clipped by 8 bases and J by 7 bases, with 9 bases between them.

V and J are TRBV10-2 and TRBJ2-1, with 11 bases aligning to TRBD2. J was trimmed by 9 bases and V by 2 bases; bases with no gene match: 3. Germline V gene sequence: CDR1 WSHSY, CDR2 SAAADI. The CDR3 loop spans 14 amino acids. This chain's CDR3 is CASSELAGGFEQFF. The CDR3 DNA follows: TGCGCCAGCAGTGAGCTAGCGGGAGGTTTTGAGCAGTTCTTC.

The chain uses TRBV18 and TRBJ1-2; TRBD1 matches at 10 bases. Germline CDR1 KGHSH, CDR2 LQKENI. The CDR3 is 15 amino acids. V shed 6 bases and J 0 bases; nucleotides not matched to a gene: 4. For the CDR3, the DNA is TGTGCCAGCTCCCGAGGGACAGGGGCTAACTATGGCTACACCTTC. It specifies CASSRGTGANYGYTF.

This clonotype was observed a handful of times. The V and J genes are TRBV7-2 and TRBJ1-4; unclear D gene. The CDR3 has 13 residues. V dropped 5 bases and J dropped 8 bases, with 12 bases sitting between them. CDR1 and CDR2 from the germline V gene are SGHTA and FQGNSA. The CDR3 sequence: CASSAVLGEKLFF. The DNA of the CDR3 is TGTGCCAGCAGCGCCGTTTTAGGGGAAAAACTGTTTTTT.

This clonotype was counted only a few times. The chain carries TRBV12-3 or TRBV12-4 and TRBJ1-6; D gene uncertain. Trimming pared 5 bases from V and 6 bases from J, leaving 8 bases between. The CDR3 is made up of 13 amino acids. The CDR3 here is CASSGDLNSPLHF. Written as DNA, the CDR3 is TGTGCCAGCAGTGGAGACCTTAATTCACCCCTCCACTTT.

This clonotype was picked up a small number of times. The chain carries TRBV7-9 and TRBJ1-1; D not resolved. V was trimmed by 5 bases and J by 0 bases, leaving 16 bases between them. The CDR3 consists of 16 residues. Per germline, CDR1 SEHNR and CDR2 FQNEAQ (reference sequence). CDR3 region: CASSPPPGIMNTEAFF. CDR3 bases: TGTGCCAGCAGCCCACCCCCGGGTATCATGAACACTGAAGCTTTCTTT.

The chain is built from TRBV28 and TRBJ2-3, with D uncertain. V was cut by 10 bases and J by 2 bases, with 10 bases left in between. This CDR3 has 12 residues. CDR1 and CDR2 (germline): MDHEN, SYDVKM. The CDR3 coding sequence is TGTGCCACCCTACACTCCACAGATACGCAGTATTTT. It yields the protein CATLHSTDTQYF.

This clonotype was observed a handful of times. CDR3 region: CASSLVSGSVTDTQYF. CDR3 nucleotide sequence: TGTGCCAGCAGCTTAGTTAGCGGGAGTGTGACAGATACGCAGTATTTT. The V gene is TRBV7-2, the J gene TRBJ2-3; the match to TRBD2 covers 9 bases. The V gene end was trimmed by 1 base and the J gene end by 3 bases; junction bases not matched to a gene: 5. Germline assignment: CDR1 SGHTA and CDR2 FQGNSA. The CDR3 covers 16 residues.

The J gene is TRBJ1-2, the V gene TRBV20-1; tentative D call: TRBD1 (5 bases). This CDR3 region has 13 residues. Germline V gene sequence: CDR1 DFQATT, CDR2 SNEGSKA (reference sequence). Trimming removed 1 base at V and 8 bases at J, with 14 bases between. In DNA form, the CDR3 reads TGCAGTGCTAGAGTGGCGAATTGGGGGGGCTACACCTTC. Its protein is CSARVANWGGYTF.

This chain links TRBV6-2 or TRBV6-3 with TRBJ1-5; 10 positions match TRBD1. CDR3 size: 14 residues. The ends lost 7 bases at V and 6 bases at J; junction bases unmatched: 6. CDR1 is MNHEY and CDR2 is SVGEGT in the germline V gene. CDR3: CASKPGQGLQPQHF. DNA for the CDR3: TGTGCCAGCAAGCCGGGACAGGGGCTTCAGCCCCAGCATTTT.

The chain is built from TRBV5-1 and TRBJ2-2, with 7 bases that match TRBD1. V trimming: 3 bases; J trimming: 3 bases; junction bases outside the gene matches: 11. Looked up from germline, CDR1 is SGHRS and CDR2 is YFSETQ. There are 17 residues in the CDR3. The CDR3 DNA follows: TGCGCCAGCAGCTCCTTATTGACAGGGAGCGACACCGGGGAGCTGTTTTTT. Translation: CASSSLLTGSDTGELFF.

A few counts support this clonotype. The chain uses TRBV11-1 and TRBJ2-1; 11 nucleotides line up with TRBD2. There are 15 residues in the CDR3. Trimming cost V 2 bases and J 8 bases; bases outside gene matches: 5. The V gene's germline CDR1 is SGHAT and CDR2 FQDESV (reference sequence). The CDR3: CASSLQLAGDYEQFF. Written as DNA, the CDR3 is TGTGCCAGCAGCTTACAACTAGCGGGAGACTATGAGCAGTTCTTC.

The sample holds a few counts of this clonotype. This chain joins TRBV12-3 or TRBV12-4 and TRBJ2-5; 7 bases align to TRBD1. CDR3 size: 16 residues. Unmatched junction bases numbered 10, after V lost 2 bases and J lost 4 bases. CDR3 amino acids: CASSLLQGQPRETQYF. The CDR3, as DNA: TGTGCCAGCAGTTTATTACAGGGACAGCCGAGAGAGACCCAGTACTTC.

The chain has TRBV27 and TRBJ1-2, with D perhaps TRBD1 (6 bases). The germline V and J ends were trimmed by 6 bases and 3 bases, with 11 bases remaining between them. Germline V gives CDR1 MNHEY, CDR2 SMNVEV (reference sequence). The CDR3 covers 13 residues. The CDR3 loop is CASSQRGDYGYTF. CDR3 nucleotides: TGTGCCAGCAGCCAGAGGGGGGACTATGGCTACACCTTC.

On this clonotype: Mismatch with germline at one junction end may stem from a read error. The chain links TRBV12-3 or TRBV12-4 to TRBJ2-1, with TRBD2 matching over 13 bases. The CDR3 is 17 residues long. The CDR3 nucleotides are TGTGCCTGCAGTTTAGGAGGACTAGCGGGGGCACCTCGGGAGCAGTTCTTC. This gives the protein CACSLGGLAGAPREQFF.

The chain recombines TRBV27 with TRBJ1-2, with 8 bases matching TRBD1. This CDR3 region has 13 residues. V lost 6 bases, J lost 0 bases, and 0 bases stayed unmatched. Per the germline V gene, CDR1 is MNHEY and CDR2 is SMNVEV (reference sequence). The CDR3 reads CASRGQANYGYTF. CDR3 DNA: TGTGCCAGCAGGGGACAGGCTAACTATGGCTACACCTTC.

This clonotype was seen a few times. The rearrangement joins TRBV6-1 to TRBJ1-3; D gene uncertain. The CDR3 has 15 amino acids. Germline V gene sequence: CDR1 MNHNS, CDR2 SASEGT. Trimming removed 5 bases from V and 4 bases from J, with 15 bases in between. CDR3 nucleotide sequence: TGTGCCAGCAGTATCACCGGACTGGGCGGAAACACCATATATTTT. The encoded protein is CASSITGLGGNTIYF.

This clonotype has only a few counts. The chain joins TRBV19 to TRBJ2-3; D call uncertain. V shed 3 bases and J shed 5 bases, with 3 bases lying between them. This CDR3 region has 11 residues. Per the germline V gene, CDR1 is LNHDA and CDR2 is SQIVND (reference sequence). Here the CDR3 reads CASSMIDTQYF. The CDR3 DNA sequence: TGTGCCAGTAGTATGATAGATACGCAGTATTTT.

The J gene is TRBJ2-5, the V gene TRBV12-3 or TRBV12-4; D might be TRBD1 (6 bases). The CDR3 spans 14 residues. Deletions cut 3 bases from V and 3 bases from J, with 11 bases between. CDR3 sequence reads: CASSFMAGEETQYF. The CDR3, as DNA: TGTGCCAGCAGTTTTATGGCAGGGGAAGAGACCCAGTACTTC.

This clonotype was seen a handful of times. This chain links TRBV3-1 with TRBJ2-1; D gene unclear. Trimming shortened V by 0 bases and J by 2 bases, and 8 bases separated the two germline ends. The CDR3 length is 15 residues. Germline CDR1 LGHDT, CDR2 YNNKEL (reference sequence). CDR3 region: CASSQDIGAYNEQFF. The CDR3 DNA follows: TGTGCCAGCAGCCAAGATATAGGCGCCTACAATGAGCAGTTCTTC.

Only a few counts were recorded for this clonotype. This chain uses TRBV10-1 with TRBJ1-5; D call uncertain. The length of the CDR3 is 13 residues. Germline V gene sequence: CDR1 WNHNN, CDR2 SYGVQD (reference sequence). Deletions cut 3 bases from V and 3 bases from J, with 6 bases between. The CDR3 DNA reads TGCGCCAGCAGTGACTTCTTCAATCAGCCCCAGCATTTT. This gives the protein CASSDFFNQPQHF.

The chain employs TRBV4-2 and TRBJ2-7; D is ambiguous. CDR3 length equals 14 residues. Trimming took off 0 bases at V and 1 base at J, with 7 bases between the two ends. Germline lookup yields CDR1 LGHNA and CDR2 YNFKEQ. This CDR3 is CASSQDWSSYEQYF. The CDR3 nucleotides read TGTGCCAGCAGCCAAGATTGGTCTTCCTACGAGCAGTACTTC.

V and J are TRBV6-5 and TRBJ2-7, with a weak D call TRBD1 (5 bases). The germline gives CDR1 MNHEY, CDR2 SVGAGI. The CDR3 is 15 residues long. The ends were cut back, 2 bases at V and 7 bases at J, with 18 bases in the middle. This CDR3 is CASSYDPAQGREQYV. The CDR3 bases are TGTGCCAGCAGTTACGATCCAGCCCAGGGTCGGGAGCAGTACGTC.

The chain joins TRBV20-1 to TRBJ2-3, with no clear D. CDR1 and CDR2 (germline): DFQATT, SNEGSKA (reference sequence). This CDR3 is 8 amino acids long. V was clipped by 3 bases and J by 14 bases, with 6 bases between them. The CDR3 region has the DNA TGCAGTGCTAGTGCGCGGTATTTT. Amino acids: CSASARYF.

This clonotype was seen more than once but under ten times. The CDR3 reads CATRNGGTTPYNEQFF. DNA for the CDR3: TGTGCCACCAGAAATGGAGGGACCACGCCTTACAATGAGCAGTTCTTC. The V and J genes are TRBV15 and TRBJ2-1, with D tentatively TRBD2 (6 bases). In germline, CDR1 is LNHNV, CDR2 YYDKDF (reference sequence). The V and J ends lost 6 bases and 4 bases respectively, with 19 bases between them. CDR3 length: 16 residues.

This clonotype was seen a handful of times. The chain combines TRBV29-1 with TRBJ2-1, with 11 nucleotides matching TRBD2. CDR1 and CDR2 from the germline V gene are SQVTM and ANQGSEA. Trimming took 6 bases from V and 7 from J; bases not matched to a gene: 5. This CDR3 has 13 amino acids. As DNA, the CDR3 is TGCAGCGTAGCGGGACTAGCGGTGAATGAGCAGTTCTTC. Translated, it gives CSVAGLAVNEQFF.

This clonotype was found many times. The rearrangement joins TRBV5-1 to TRBJ1-5, with D hard to call. CDR3 length: 13 residues. Germline lookup yields CDR1 SGHRS and CDR2 YFSETQ. The V end lost 1 base, the J end lost 5 bases, and 7 bases lay between the germline ends. The CDR3 region has the DNA TGCGCCAGCAGCTTGATGACGGATCAGCCCCAGCATTTT. As protein: CASSLMTDQPQHF.

In DNA, the CDR3 is TGCAGTGCTAGCGGGACTGGGGGCAATCAGCCCCAGCATTTT. Amino acids: CSASGTGGNQPQHF. This chain uses TRBV20-1 with TRBJ1-5; D possibly corresponds to TRBD1 (5 bases). Trimming removed 3 bases at V and 2 bases at J, with 11 bases between. Per germline, CDR1 DFQATT and CDR2 SNEGSKA (reference sequence). The CDR3 is made up of 14 amino acids.

This clonotype was counted between two and nine times. The V call is TRBV20-1, the J call TRBJ2-1; D is perhaps TRBD1 (6 bases). The germline CDR1 and CDR2 sequences are DFQATT and SNEGSKA (reference sequence). The CDR3 totals 15 residues. V was clipped by 5 bases and J by 4 bases, with 18 bases between them. CDR3 in amino acids: CSASRLGALYNEQFF. The CDR3 DNA sequence: TGCAGTGCTTCCCGCCTGGGGGCTCTATACAATGAGCAGTTCTTC.

A few counts support this clonotype. The chain couples TRBV5-1 to TRBJ1-6; D remains ambiguous. V was cut by 0 bases and J by 10 bases, with 14 bases left in between. The CDR3 sequence is 15 residues long. Germline V gives CDR1 SGHRS, CDR2 YFSETQ. CDR3 protein: CASSLGQVVTSPLHF. The CDR3 DNA reads as TGCGCCAGCAGCTTGGGGCAGGTGGTAACCTCACCCCTCCACTTT.